The present T cell receptor beta chain was sequenced within a study of shared T cell receptors in the human thymus. Measured with immunoSEQ multiplex PCR; TCRdb has only the in-frame clones, and not every one. Of hundreds of thousands of clones listed, 80% to 90% are singletons. This clone was counted a few times. The same data also went into a second study, on human thymus T cells. According to that study: Each of the donors was a healthy Finnish infant who was undergoing open corrective cardiac surgery for congenital heart defects. Resections were taken during corrective heart surgery, and the thymus tissue came from these. Overlap was high between thymic repertoires from unrelated individuals, as reported in related research.

This receptor was identified in a boy under two years old with a congenital heart defect. The sample comprised thymocytes.

The CDR3: CASSLAGGPNIQYF. The CDR3 bases are TGCGCCAGCAGCCTAGCGGGGGGGCCAAACATTCAGTACTTC. The chain uses TRBV4-3 and TRBJ2-4, with 11 bases that match TRBD2. V lost 4 bases to trimming and J lost 6 bases; unmatched junction nucleotides: 2. The CDR3 consists of 14 residues. Germline CDR1 and CDR2: LGHNA and YSLEER.